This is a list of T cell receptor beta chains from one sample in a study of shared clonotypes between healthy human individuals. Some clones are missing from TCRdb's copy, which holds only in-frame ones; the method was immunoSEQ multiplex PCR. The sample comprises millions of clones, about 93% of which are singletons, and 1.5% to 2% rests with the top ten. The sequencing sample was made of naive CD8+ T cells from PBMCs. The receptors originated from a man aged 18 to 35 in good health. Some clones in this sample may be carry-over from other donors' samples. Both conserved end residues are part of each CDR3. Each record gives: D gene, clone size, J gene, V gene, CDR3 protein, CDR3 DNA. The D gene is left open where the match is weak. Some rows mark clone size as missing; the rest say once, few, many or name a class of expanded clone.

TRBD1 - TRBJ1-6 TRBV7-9 CAISGQGNSPLHF TGTGCCATCTCGGGACAGGGGAATTCACCCCTCCACTTT
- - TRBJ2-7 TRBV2 CASSEGRSVFEQYF TGTGCCAGCAGTGAAGGTCGCTCGGTCTTCGAGCAGTACTTC
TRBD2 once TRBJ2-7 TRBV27 CASSPILAGGPYEQYF TGTGCCAGCAGTCCAATTCTAGCGGGAGGGCCTTACGAGCAGTACTTC
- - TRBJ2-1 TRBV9 CASSVLAWDEQFF TGTGCCAGCAGCGTACTAGCGTGGGATGAGCAGTTCTTC
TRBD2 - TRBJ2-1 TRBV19 CASSIPAGGGNEQFF TGTGCCAGTAGTATCCCCGCGGGGGGAGGGAATGAGCAGTTCTTC
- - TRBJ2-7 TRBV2 CASSDSLRGTNEQYF TGTGCCAGCAGTGATTCCCTCCGGGGAACTAACGAGCAGTACTTC
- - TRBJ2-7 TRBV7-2 CASSLVTYEQYF TGTGCCAGCAGCTTAGTCACCTACGAGCAGTACTTC
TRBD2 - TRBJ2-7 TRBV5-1 CASRFREGGMYEQYF TGCGCCAGCAGGTTTCGGGAGGGCGGGATGTACGAGCAGTACTTC
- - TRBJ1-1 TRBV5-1 CASSLVGRATEAFF TGCGCCAGCAGCTTGGTCGGGCGGGCCACTGAAGCTTTCTTT
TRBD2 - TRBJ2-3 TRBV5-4 CASSISGSTDTQYF TGTGCCAGCAGCATTAGCGGGAGTACAGATACGCAGTATTTT
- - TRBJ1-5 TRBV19 CASSILKAGQPQHF TGTGCCAGTAGTATCCTCAAAGCGGGTCAGCCCCAGCATTTT
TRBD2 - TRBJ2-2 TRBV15 CATTLAGGPHGELFF TGTGCCACCACACTAGCGGGAGGGCCCCACGGGGAGCTGTTTTTT
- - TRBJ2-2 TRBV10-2 CASSQWLGELFF TGCGCCAGCAGCCAGTGGTTAGGGGAGCTGTTTTTT
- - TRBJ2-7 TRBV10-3 CAISESGGLYEQYF TGTGCCATCAGTGAGTCAGGCGGCCTCTACGAGCAGTACTTC
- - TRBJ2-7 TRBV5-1 CASSFSGTLASYEQYF TGCGCCAGCAGCTTTTCCGGGACGTTAGCATCCTACGAGCAGTACTTC
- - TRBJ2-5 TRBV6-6 CASLGNGERQETQYF TGTGCCAGCTTAGGAAACGGGGAGAGACAAGAGACCCAGTACTTC
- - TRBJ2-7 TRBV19 CASSIVDRAYEQYF TGTGCCAGTAGTATAGTCGACAGAGCCTACGAGCAGTACTTC
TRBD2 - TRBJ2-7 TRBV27 CASSGGTSVSYEQYF TGTGCCAGCAGTGGCGGGACTAGCGTTTCCTACGAGCAGTACTTC
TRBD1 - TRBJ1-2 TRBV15 CATSRVQGANYGYTF TGTGCCACCAGCAGAGTCCAGGGGGCGAACTATGGCTACACCTTC
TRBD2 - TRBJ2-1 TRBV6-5 CASSWRSGTEQFF TGTGCCAGCAGTTGGCGAAGCGGGACTGAGCAGTTCTTC
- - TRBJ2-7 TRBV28 CASSLFGVAGEQYF TGTGCCAGCAGTTTATTCGGGGTAGCAGGTGAGCAGTACTTC
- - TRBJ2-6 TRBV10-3 CAISEVSGANVLTF TGTGCCATCAGTGAGGTCTCTGGGGCCAACGTCCTGACTTTC
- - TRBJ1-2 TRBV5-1 CASSLGLPELTF TGCGCCAGCAGCCTAGGACTGCCGGAACTCACCTTC
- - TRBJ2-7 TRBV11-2 CASRPLRGLGDF TGTGCCAGCAGACCACTCAGGGGCCTGGGGGACTTC
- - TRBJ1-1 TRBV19 CASVERKTNTEAFF TGTGCCAGTGTCGAGCGCAAAACGAACACTGAAGCTTTCTTT
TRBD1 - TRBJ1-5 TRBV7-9 CASSPGQGYQPQHF TGTGCCAGCAGTCCGGGACAGGGCTATCAGCCCCAGCATTTT
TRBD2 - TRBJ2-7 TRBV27 CASSLTAILPGLAGHEQYF TGTGCCAGCAGTTTAACAGCCATACTTCCGGGACTAGCGGGCCACGAGCAGTACTTC
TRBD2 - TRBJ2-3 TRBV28 CASSSTIPSGRGADTQYF TGTGCCAGCAGTTCGACCATCCCCAGCGGGAGAGGAGCAGATACGCAGTATTTT
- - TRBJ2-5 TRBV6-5 CASSYGIGETQYF TGTGCCAGCAGTTACGGAATTGGAGAGACCCAGTACTTC
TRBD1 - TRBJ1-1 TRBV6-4 CASRADRGSTEAFF TGTGCCAGCAGAGCGGACAGGGGAAGCACTGAAGCTTTCTTT
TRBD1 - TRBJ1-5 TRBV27 CASSWQGGQPQHF TGTGCCAGCAGTTGGCAGGGGGGGCAGCCCCAGCATTTT
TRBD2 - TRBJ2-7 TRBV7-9 CASSFTTGLAGGPVEQYF TGTGCCAGCAGCTTCACTACAGGACTAGCGGGAGGGCCGGTCGAGCAGTACTTC
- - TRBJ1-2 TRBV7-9 CASSLGSGLTIHGYTF TGTGCCAGCAGCTTAGGGTCGGGACTCACAATTCATGGCTACACCTTC
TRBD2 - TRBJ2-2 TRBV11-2 CASSDLAGGAGELFF TGTGCCAGCAGCGACCTAGCGGGAGGGGCCGGGGAGCTGTTTTTT
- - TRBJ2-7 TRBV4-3 CASSQDRGPNREQYF TGCGCCAGCAGCCAAGATCGGGGGCCCAATCGGGAGCAGTACTTC
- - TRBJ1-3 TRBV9 CASSSGNTIYF TGTGCCAGCAGTTCCGGAAACACCATATATTTT
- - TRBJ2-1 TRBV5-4 CASSSWAAGEQFF TGTGCCAGCAGCTCTTGGGCAGCCGGTGAGCAGTTCTTC
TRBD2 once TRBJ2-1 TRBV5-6 CASSSGLAGSYNEQFF TGTGCCAGCAGCTCGGGACTAGCGGGCTCCTACAATGAGCAGTTCTTC
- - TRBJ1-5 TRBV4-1 CASSQYSPGDSNQPQHF TGCGCCAGCAGCCAATACAGCCCCGGAGATAGCAATCAGCCCCAGCATTTT
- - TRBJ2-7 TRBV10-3 CAIRGGTSSYEQYF TGTGCCATCAGGGGCGGGACAAGCTCCTACGAGCAGTACTTC
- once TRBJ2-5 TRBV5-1 CASSLVRPYQETQYF TGCGCCAGCAGCTTGGTGAGGCCCTACCAAGAGACCCAGTACTTC
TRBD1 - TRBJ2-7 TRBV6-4 CASNHGDRGPSGVSYEQYF TGTGCCAGCAACCATGGGGACAGGGGTCCTAGCGGCGTCTCCTACGAGCAGTACTTC
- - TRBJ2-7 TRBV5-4 CASSLITGVTYEQYF TGTGCCAGCAGCTTGATCACCGGGGTAACCTACGAGCAGTACTTC
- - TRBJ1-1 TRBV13 CASSPPMENTEAFF TGTGCCAGCAGCCCTCCAATGGAGAACACTGAAGCTTTCTTT
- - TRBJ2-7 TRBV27 CASSYQGGAYEQYF TGTGCCAGCAGTTACCAGGGGGGAGCCTACGAGCAGTACTTC
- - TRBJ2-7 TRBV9 CASSATGYEQYF TGTGCCAGCAGCGCCACAGGTTACGAGCAGTACTTC
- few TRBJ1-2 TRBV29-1 CSVEGGIHYGYTF TGCAGCGTTGAGGGGGGGATTCACTATGGCTACACCTTC
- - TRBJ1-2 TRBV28 CAAGVNYGYTF TGTGCCGCAGGGGTCAACTATGGCTACACCTTC
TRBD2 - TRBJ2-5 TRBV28 CASTPGTSGSETQYF TGTGCCAGCACCCCCGGGACTAGCGGGAGTGAGACCCAGTACTTC
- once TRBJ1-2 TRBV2 CASSEALRDHYGYTF TGTGCCAGCAGTGAAGCTCTCCGGGACCACTATGGCTACACCTTC
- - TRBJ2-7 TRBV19 CASSPGSYEQYF TGTGCCAGTAGTCCAGGGAGCTACGAGCAGTACTTC
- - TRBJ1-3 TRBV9 CASSEQGVGGNTIYF TGTGCCAGCAGCGAACAGGGAGTAGGTGGAAACACCATATATTTT
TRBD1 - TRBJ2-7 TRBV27 CASSFRQGFYEQYF TGTGCCAGCAGTTTTAGACAGGGCTTCTACGAGCAGTACTTC
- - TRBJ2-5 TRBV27 CASSLLSGWETQYF TGTGCCAGCAGTTTATTGTCTGGCTGGGAGACCCAGTACTTC
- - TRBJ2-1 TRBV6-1 CASEPSYNEQFF TGTGCCAGCGAGCCTTCCTACAATGAGCAGTTCTTC
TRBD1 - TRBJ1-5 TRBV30 CAWSEGADNQPQHF TGTGCCTGGAGTGAGGGGGCAGACAATCAGCCCCAGCATTTT